Each of the 6 T cell receptor beta chains below was sequenced from the same sample in a study of cytomegalovirus exposure and HLA in healthy donors. With 60 Vbeta and 13 Jbeta primers, the PCR was carried out. Libraries were prepared by immunoSEQ multiplex PCR; TCRdb keeps only in-frame clonotypes and omits some of them. This sample has 65,000 to 90,000 clones, with over 70% found just once. Material for sequencing was PBMCs. These receptors were obtained from a man aged 70 or older in good health and CMV-seronegative.

In DNA form, the CDR3 reads TGCAGCGTTGATAGCGTGGCCACCGGGGAGCTGTTTTTT. Its protein is CSVDSVATGELFF. The V gene is TRBV29-1, the J gene TRBJ2-2; D might be TRBD2 (5 bases). V lost 3 bases, J lost 4 bases, and 9 bases lay in between. CDR1 SQVTM and CDR2 ANQGSEA come from the germline V gene. The CDR3 length is 13 residues.

The genes are TRBV28 and TRBJ1-5; D is unclear. In germline, CDR1 is MDHEN, CDR2 SYDVKM. The CDR3 runs to 18 residues. V lost 3 bases to trimming and J lost 2 bases, with 20 bases between them. CDR3 protein: CASSFLLGGPAGNQPQHF. The CDR3, as DNA: TGTGCCAGCAGTTTCCTCCTGGGAGGGCCTGCAGGCAATCAGCCCCAGCATTTT.

This clone came up a few times. The V gene is TRBV11-3, the J gene TRBJ2-1; 7 bases are shared with TRBD2. The CDR3 sequence is 17 residues long. V lost 5 bases and J lost 7; bases outside the gene matches: 17. Germline V CDR1 and CDR2: SGHNT, YENEEA. Here the CDR3 reads CASSPGGGQGDDNEQFF. The DNA for the CDR3 is TGTGCCAGCAGCCCGGGAGGAGGGCAGGGCGATGATAATGAGCAGTTCTTC. The full variable domain, rest sourced from reference TRBV11-3 and TRBJ2-1, is EAGVVQSPRYKIIEKKQPVAFWCNPISGHNTLYWYLQNLGQGPELLIRYENEEAVDDSQLPKDRFSAERLKGVDSTLKIQPAELGDSAVYLCASSPGGGQGDDNEQFFGPGTRLTVL.

This clone has only one observation. The V and J genes are TRBV6-1 and TRBJ2-7; D unresolved. The CDR3 has 14 residues. The germline gives CDR1 MNHNS, CDR2 SASEGT. V was shortened by 8 bases and J by 3 bases, with 17 bases between the two germline ends. The CDR3 spells CASLPRHWVYEQYF. In DNA, the CDR3 is TGTGCCAGCTTACCGAGGCATTGGGTCTACGAGCAGTACTTC.

CDR3 sequence reads: CASSWTGHRTETQYF. CDR3 bases: TGTGCCAGCAGTTGGACGGGACACCGAACGGAGACCCAGTACTTC. The chain is built from TRBV6-5 and TRBJ2-5; perhaps TRBD1 as D (6 bases). V gave up 4 bases and J gave up 5 bases, with 17 bases separating them. CDR1 and CDR2 (germline): MNHEY, SVGAGI. CDR3 length: 15 amino acids.

In its sample, this clone was seen a few times. V and J are TRBV23-1 and TRBJ2-4; a possible D gene is TRBD1 (6 bases). TRBV23-1 is noted as an ORF with a role that remains uncertain. Trimming removed 2 bases from V and 6 bases from J, with 14 bases in between. The CDR3 runs to 15 residues. DNA for the CDR3: TGCGCCAGCAGTCAAAAGGAACAGGGCGGAAACATTCAGTACTTC. This gives the protein CASSQKEQGGNIQYF.